These T cell receptor beta chains were read from a single sample in a study of cytomegalovirus exposure and HLA in healthy donors. This table comes from immunoSEQ multiplex PCR, and its TCRdb copy is limited to in-frame clones, with some not included. The sample records about 160,000 clones, 78% being singletons. Sequencing was carried out using PBMCs. These receptors were collected from a woman between 40 and 55 years old in good health and CMV-seronegative. Each CDR3 is given with its conserved first and last residue. Fields, in order: V gene, D gene, clone size, CDR3 length, J gene, CDR3 DNA, CDR3 protein. A D gene is named only where the DNA matches it firmly. Clone size appears in some rows only: once, few, many, or a class for an expanded clone.

v_call: TRBV27
d_call: -
clone_size: -
cdr3_length: 14
j_call: TRBJ2-1
cdr3_nt: TGTGCCAGCAGTTTTATAGACACTGGGGGCGAGCAGTTCTTC
cdr3_aa: CASSFIDTGGEQFF

v_call: TRBV5-1
d_call: TRBD1
clone_size: -
cdr3_length: 17
j_call: TRBJ2-2
cdr3_nt: TGCGCCAGCACAACCCCGACAGGGACGGGCCCCCCCGGGGAGCTGTTTTTT
cdr3_aa: CASTTPTGTGPPGELFF

v_call: TRBV5-1
d_call: -
clone_size: -
cdr3_length: 13
j_call: TRBJ1-1
cdr3_nt: TGCGCCAGCAGTACAGGGTTGAACACTGAAGCTTTCTTT
cdr3_aa: CASSTGLNTEAFF

v_call: TRBV11-3
d_call: TRBD2
clone_size: -
cdr3_length: 15
j_call: TRBJ2-3
cdr3_nt: TGTGCCAGCAGCGATCGGACTAGCGGGTTGGATACGCAGTATTTT
cdr3_aa: CASSDRTSGLDTQYF

v_call: TRBV5-1
d_call: -
clone_size: -
cdr3_length: 16
j_call: TRBJ1-4
cdr3_nt: TGCGCCAGCAGCCTGCGGCCCACCACGACTAATGAAAAACTGTTTTTT
cdr3_aa: CASSLRPTTTNEKLFF

v_call: TRBV15
d_call: TRBD1
clone_size: -
cdr3_length: 14
j_call: TRBJ2-7
cdr3_nt: TGTGCCACCAGCATCGGGACAGGGAACTATCCGCAGTACTTC
cdr3_aa: CATSIGTGNYPQYF

v_call: TRBV11-2
d_call: TRBD1
clone_size: -
cdr3_length: 17
j_call: TRBJ2-7
cdr3_nt: TGTGCCAGCAGCTTAGTCGGCAGGGACAGGGGCACCTACGAGCAGTACTTC
cdr3_aa: CASSLVGRDRGTYEQYF

v_call: TRBV14
d_call: -
clone_size: -
cdr3_length: 14
j_call: TRBJ2-7
cdr3_nt: TGTGCCAGCAGCCCGCGGGGAAGTACCTACGAGCAGTACTTC
cdr3_aa: CASSPRGSTYEQYF

v_call: TRBV11-3
d_call: TRBD1
clone_size: few
cdr3_length: 15
j_call: TRBJ2-1
cdr3_nt: TGTGCCAGCAGCTCGGACAGGGTCGGCCCTCAATTGCAGTTCTTC
cdr3_aa: CASSSDRVGPQLQFF

v_call: TRBV28
d_call: TRBD1
clone_size: -
cdr3_length: 11
j_call: TRBJ1-4
cdr3_nt: TGTGCCAGCAGACACAGGGGGCGGGAGGTTTTT
cdr3_aa: CASRHRGREVF

v_call: TRBV18
d_call: -
clone_size: -
cdr3_length: 15
j_call: TRBJ1-4
cdr3_nt: TGTGCCAGCTCACCATCGGCAGGAACTAATGAAAAACTGTTTTTT
cdr3_aa: CASSPSAGTNEKLFF

v_call: TRBV9
d_call: TRBD2
clone_size: few
cdr3_length: 16
j_call: TRBJ2-3
cdr3_nt: TGTGCCAGCAGCTCAAGGACTAGCGGGGGGGTGAATACGCAGTATTTT
cdr3_aa: CASSSRTSGGVNTQYF

v_call: TRBV2
d_call: TRBD2
clone_size: -
cdr3_length: 14
j_call: TRBJ2-1
cdr3_nt: TGTGCCAGCAGTGAGTTTAGCGGGGGGGGTGAGCAGTTCTTC
cdr3_aa: CASSEFSGGGEQFF

v_call: TRBV6-1
d_call: -
clone_size: -
cdr3_length: 15
j_call: TRBJ1-5
cdr3_nt: TGTGCCAGCAGTGAGCGGGGGGCTGGCAATCAGCCCCAGCATTTT
cdr3_aa: CASSERGAGNQPQHF

v_call: TRBV9
d_call: TRBD1
clone_size: -
cdr3_length: 16
j_call: TRBJ2-7
cdr3_nt: TGTGCCAGCAGCCCCCGCCTCCGGGACAGGGGGCCCGAGCAGTACTTC
cdr3_aa: CASSPRLRDRGPEQYF

v_call: TRBV28
d_call: TRBD1
clone_size: -
cdr3_length: 15
j_call: TRBJ1-1
cdr3_nt: TGTGCCAGCAGCCCAACAGGGGTAGGGAACACTGAAGCTTTCTTT
cdr3_aa: CASSPTGVGNTEAFF

v_call: TRBV5-6
d_call: -
clone_size: once
cdr3_length: 13
j_call: TRBJ1-5
cdr3_nt: TGTGCCAGCAGCTTACGGGAAGATCAGCCCCAGCATTTT
cdr3_aa: CASSLREDQPQHF

v_call: TRBV6-1
d_call: -
clone_size: few
cdr3_length: 13
j_call: TRBJ1-6
cdr3_nt: TGTGCCAGCGCCCAGGTGAGGGAATCACCCCTCCACTTT
cdr3_aa: CASAQVRESPLHF

v_call: TRBV2
d_call: TRBD1
clone_size: -
cdr3_length: 16
j_call: TRBJ1-6
cdr3_nt: TGTGCCAGCAGCGAACAGGGGGCCTCGTATAATTCACCCCTCCACTTT
cdr3_aa: CASSEQGASYNSPLHF

v_call: TRBV7-9
d_call: -
clone_size: -
cdr3_length: 17
j_call: TRBJ2-7
cdr3_nt: TGTGCCAGCAGCTTAGAGGGTCAGGGCAGGGCCGAAGTTCGGCAGTACTTC
cdr3_aa: CASSLEGQGRAEVRQYF

v_call: TRBV15
d_call: -
clone_size: -
cdr3_length: 16
j_call: TRBJ2-1
cdr3_nt: TGTGCCACCAGCAGAGGCTGGGGGGGGGCCCGCTATGAGCAGTTCTTC
cdr3_aa: CATSRGWGGARYEQFF

v_call: TRBV6-5
d_call: -
clone_size: -
cdr3_length: 13
j_call: TRBJ1-6
cdr3_nt: TGTGCCAGCAGGGAGGGACGGGATTCACCCCTCCACTTT
cdr3_aa: CASREGRDSPLHF

v_call: TRBV10-2
d_call: TRBD1
clone_size: -
cdr3_length: 14
j_call: TRBJ2-4
cdr3_nt: TGCGCCAGCAGTGGGGGGACAGAGGGAAACATTCAGTACTTC
cdr3_aa: CASSGGTEGNIQYF

v_call: TRBV6-6
d_call: -
clone_size: -
cdr3_length: 15
j_call: TRBJ2-5
cdr3_nt: TGTGCCAGCAGTTACCCGACAGGACCCCAAGAGACCCAGTACTTC
cdr3_aa: CASSYPTGPQETQYF

v_call: TRBV11-3
d_call: TRBD1
clone_size: -
cdr3_length: 15
j_call: TRBJ2-2
cdr3_nt: TGTGCCAGCAGCTTAGACCAGGGGGACACCGGGGAGCTGTTTTTT
cdr3_aa: CASSLDQGDTGELFF

v_call: TRBV2
d_call: -
clone_size: -
cdr3_length: 14
j_call: TRBJ1-5
cdr3_nt: TGTGCCAGCAGTGAAATCAGACTCAATCAGCCCCAGCATTTT
cdr3_aa: CASSEIRLNQPQHF

v_call: TRBV18
d_call: -
clone_size: -
cdr3_length: 17
j_call: TRBJ2-3
cdr3_nt: TGTGCCAGCTCCCCAATCCCCTTGGCAGGTAGCACAGATACGCAGTATTTT
cdr3_aa: CASSPIPLAGSTDTQYF

v_call: TRBV5-1
d_call: -
clone_size: -
cdr3_length: 13
j_call: TRBJ2-7
cdr3_nt: TGCGCCAGCAGCTTGAAGGACAGCTACGAGCAGTACTTC
cdr3_aa: CASSLKDSYEQYF

v_call: TRBV19
d_call: TRBD2
clone_size: -
cdr3_length: 14
j_call: TRBJ2-1
cdr3_nt: TGTGCCAGTAAAACCCTAGCGGACTACAATGAGCAGTTCTTC
cdr3_aa: CASKTLADYNEQFF

v_call: TRBV6-4
d_call: -
clone_size: -
cdr3_length: 13
j_call: TRBJ2-7
cdr3_nt: TGTGCCAGGAGAAAGGCAGGGGACTACGAGCAGTACTTC
cdr3_aa: CARRKAGDYEQYF

v_call: TRBV11-2
d_call: -
clone_size: -
cdr3_length: 14
j_call: TRBJ2-1
cdr3_nt: TGTGCCAGCAGCTTAATGCTACTATACAATGAGCAGTTCTTC
cdr3_aa: CASSLMLLYNEQFF

v_call: TRBV29-1
d_call: -
clone_size: -
cdr3_length: 12
j_call: TRBJ1-2
cdr3_nt: TGCAGCAGCCGACAGGCTCATTATGGCTACACCTTC
cdr3_aa: CSSRQAHYGYTF

v_call: TRBV2
d_call: -
clone_size: -
cdr3_length: 15
j_call: TRBJ1-5
cdr3_nt: TGTGCCAGCAGTCCACAGGGAAGGCCAAATCAGCCCCAGCATTTT
cdr3_aa: CASSPQGRPNQPQHF

v_call: TRBV15
d_call: TRBD2
clone_size: -
cdr3_length: 18
j_call: TRBJ2-3
cdr3_nt: TGTGCCACCAGCAGAGGCCTAGCGGGGGGCACTAGCACAGATACGCAGTATTTT
cdr3_aa: CATSRGLAGGTSTDTQYF

v_call: TRBV6-1
d_call: TRBD1
clone_size: -
cdr3_length: 14
j_call: TRBJ1-4
cdr3_nt: TGTGCCAGCAGTCAGACAGGGGGCAAGGAAAAACTGTTTTTT
cdr3_aa: CASSQTGGKEKLFF

v_call: TRBV5-1
d_call: -
clone_size: -
cdr3_length: 14
j_call: TRBJ2-4
cdr3_nt: TGCGCCAGCAGTTCGGACACAGCCAAAAACATTCAGTACTTC
cdr3_aa: CASSSDTAKNIQYF

v_call: TRBV28
d_call: TRBD1
clone_size: -
cdr3_length: 15
j_call: TRBJ1-2
cdr3_nt: TGTGCCAGCAGAAGACAGGGGAATGGGCCCTATGGCTACACCTTC
cdr3_aa: CASRRQGNGPYGYTF

v_call: TRBV5-1
d_call: -
clone_size: -
cdr3_length: 14
j_call: TRBJ1-1
cdr3_nt: TGCGCCAGCACCAGGAATCCCATGAACACTGAAGCTTTCTTT
cdr3_aa: CASTRNPMNTEAFF

v_call: TRBV2
d_call: -
clone_size: -
cdr3_length: 14
j_call: TRBJ1-1
cdr3_nt: TGTGCCAGCAGTCCCTCTGGGGCCGACACTGAAGCTTTCTTT
cdr3_aa: CASSPSGADTEAFF

v_call: TRBV18
d_call: -
clone_size: -
cdr3_length: 13
j_call: TRBJ2-1
cdr3_nt: TGTGCCAGCTCGCCTGGACAGTACAATGAGCAGTTCTTC
cdr3_aa: CASSPGQYNEQFF

v_call: TRBV18
d_call: -
clone_size: -
cdr3_length: 16
j_call: TRBJ1-5
cdr3_nt: TGTGCCAGCTCAACTTGGACGACCGGAGCGGTTCAGCCCCAGCATTTT
cdr3_aa: CASSTWTTGAVQPQHF

v_call: TRBV5-4
d_call: -
clone_size: -
cdr3_length: 17
j_call: TRBJ2-5
cdr3_nt: TGTGCCAGCAGCTCCTACAGGGGGGCTCCGGGAGGAGAGACCCAGTACTTC
cdr3_aa: CASSSYRGAPGGETQYF

v_call: TRBV7-6
d_call: -
clone_size: -
cdr3_length: 13
j_call: TRBJ1-5
cdr3_nt: TGTGCCAGCAGCTCCCAGGACAATCAGCCCCAGCATTTT
cdr3_aa: CASSSQDNQPQHF

v_call: TRBV7-9
d_call: -
clone_size: -
cdr3_length: 14
j_call: TRBJ1-1
cdr3_nt: TGTGCCAGCAGCCAACGATTTGGCGGCACTGAAGCTTTCTTT
cdr3_aa: CASSQRFGGTEAFF

v_call: TRBV5-1
d_call: TRBD1
clone_size: few
cdr3_length: 17
j_call: TRBJ1-4
cdr3_nt: TGCGCCAGCAGCGTAGGACAGGGGCAGAGAACTAATGAAAAACTGTTTTTT
cdr3_aa: CASSVGQGQRTNEKLFF

v_call: TRBV2
d_call: -
clone_size: few
cdr3_length: 16
j_call: TRBJ2-2
cdr3_nt: TGTGCCAGCAGGGAAGGGACATCTATCAGCTCCGGGGAGCTGTTTTTT
cdr3_aa: CASREGTSISSGELFF

v_call: TRBV7-9
d_call: TRBD1
clone_size: -
cdr3_length: 15
j_call: TRBJ2-7
cdr3_nt: TGTTCCAGCAACAATGCAGGACAGGGTCGAGGTGAGCAGTACTTC
cdr3_aa: CSSNNAGQGRGEQYF

v_call: TRBV11-2
d_call: -
clone_size: once
cdr3_length: 16
j_call: TRBJ2-1
cdr3_nt: TGTGCCAGCAGCTTAGTCTACAGGGTTGGCTACAATGAGCAGTTCTTC
cdr3_aa: CASSLVYRVGYNEQFF

v_call: TRBV11-2
d_call: -
clone_size: -
cdr3_length: 16
j_call: TRBJ2-2
cdr3_nt: TGTGCCAGCAGCTTAGGACAGTCCCGGTCGGCCGGGGAGCTGTTTTTT
cdr3_aa: CASSLGQSRSAGELFF

v_call: TRBV6-6
d_call: -
clone_size: once
cdr3_length: 14
j_call: TRBJ1-5
cdr3_nt: TGTGCCAGCAGTTACTCACAGGGCAATCAGCCCCAGCATTTT
cdr3_aa: CASSYSQGNQPQHF

v_call: TRBV7-8
d_call: TRBD2
clone_size: -
cdr3_length: 14
j_call: TRBJ2-1
cdr3_nt: TGTGCCAGCAGCTTAGGGCGGGGGAACAATGAGCAGTTCTTC
cdr3_aa: CASSLGRGNNEQFF

v_call: TRBV28
d_call: -
clone_size: -
cdr3_length: 11
j_call: TRBJ2-7
cdr3_nt: TGTGCCAGCAGCTTGTACTACGAGCAGTACTTC
cdr3_aa: CASSLYYEQYF

v_call: TRBV5-4
d_call: -
clone_size: -
cdr3_length: 14
j_call: TRBJ1-1
cdr3_nt: TGTGCCAGCAGCATTTCCAGGGGGAACACTGAAGCTTTCTTT
cdr3_aa: CASSISRGNTEAFF

v_call: TRBV7-3
d_call: -
clone_size: -
cdr3_length: 14
j_call: TRBJ2-2
cdr3_nt: TGTGCCAGCAGCTTAATCTACGGGTCCGGGGAGCTGTTTTTT
cdr3_aa: CASSLIYGSGELFF

v_call: TRBV5-5
d_call: -
clone_size: few
cdr3_length: 14
j_call: TRBJ2-7
cdr3_nt: TGTGCCAGCAGCTCAGATTATATCCCCTACGAGCAGTACTTC
cdr3_aa: CASSSDYIPYEQYF